These 4 T cell receptor beta chains were all obtained from the same sample, sequenced in a study of T cell responses to AZD1222 COVID-19 vaccine. Using immunoSEQ multiplex PCR, the repertoire was profiled, and TCRdb retains in-frame clones only, with some absent. There are 59,000 or so clones in the sample; about 86% occur only once, and 10% lies in the top ten. The source material was peripheral blood, sampled on day 0 of AZD1222 vaccination. Receptor source: an adult in good health.

V usage is TRBV4-2 and J usage is TRBJ2-1; no definite D call. Germline V gene data show CDR1 as LGHNA and CDR2 as YNFKEQ. CDR3 length equals 14 residues. V was trimmed by 0 bases and J by 6 bases, leaving 9 bases between them. CDR3 coding DNA: TGTGCCAGCAGCCAAGATACGAACTTCAATGAGCAGTTCTTC. This sequence encodes CASSQDTNFNEQFF.

The V gene is TRBV15, the J gene TRBJ2-1; tentatively, D is TRBD1 (6 bases). CDR1 is LNHNV and CDR2 is YYDKDF in the germline V gene (reference sequence). The CDR3 loop spans 13 amino acids. Trimming left V 8 bases short and J 4 bases short, with 12 bases between. The CDR3 spells CATSGQLYNEQFF. The DNA for the CDR3 is TGTGCCACCTCGGGACAACTATACAATGAGCAGTTCTTC.

This rearrangement joins TRBV6-5 to TRBJ1-5; D uncertain. The CDR3 runs to 15 residues. Germline V gene sequence: CDR1 MNHEY, CDR2 SVGAGI. V lost 0 bases, J lost 0 bases, and 6 bases lay in between. The CDR3 here is CASSYSRYSNQPQHF. The DNA for the CDR3 is TGTGCCAGCAGTTACTCGCGGTATAGCAATCAGCCCCAGCATTTT.

The CDR3, as DNA: TGTGCCAGCAGCTTATATGGGGGGAGCACAGATACGCAGTATTTT. Encoded protein: CASSLYGGSTDTQYF. The V gene is TRBV7-3, the J gene TRBJ2-3; D perhaps matches TRBD2 (6 bases). CDR1 and CDR2 (germline): SGHTA, FQGTGA. The CDR3 is 15 amino acids. V was trimmed by 2 bases and J by 0 bases, leaving 9 bases between them.